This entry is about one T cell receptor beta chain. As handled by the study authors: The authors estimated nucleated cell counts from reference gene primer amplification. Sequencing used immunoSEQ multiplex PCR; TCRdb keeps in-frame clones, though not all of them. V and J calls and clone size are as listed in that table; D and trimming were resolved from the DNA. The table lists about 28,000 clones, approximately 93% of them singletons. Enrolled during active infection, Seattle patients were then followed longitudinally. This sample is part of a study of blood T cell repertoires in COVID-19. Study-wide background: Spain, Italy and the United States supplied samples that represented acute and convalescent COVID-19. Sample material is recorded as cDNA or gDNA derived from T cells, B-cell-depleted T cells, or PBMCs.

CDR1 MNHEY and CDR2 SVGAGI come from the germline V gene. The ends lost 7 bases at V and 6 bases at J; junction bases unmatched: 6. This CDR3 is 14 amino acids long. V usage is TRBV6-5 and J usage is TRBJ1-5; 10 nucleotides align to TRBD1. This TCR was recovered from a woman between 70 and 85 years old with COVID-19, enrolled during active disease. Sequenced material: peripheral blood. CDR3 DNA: TGTGCCAGCATCGGGACAGGGGTGCTTCAGCCCCAGCATTTT. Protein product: CASIGTGVLQPQHF.